One sample yielded the 30 T cell receptor beta chains listed below, sequenced in a study of post-analysis software for immune sequencing data. Whole-study findings and limits: TRBV segments more frequent in patients than in controls numbered several and included TRBV5-6, TRBV5-1 and TRBV20-1.

cDNA libraries of TCR beta carried unique molecular identifiers. Using its own MiXCR run on the PCR reads, TCRdb lists one record per CDR3 protein. The sample lists 750,000 to 950,000 distinct CDR3 sequences; 53% were seen once. These TCRs' antigens remain unknown. The specimen was blood. The receptors stem from a girl between 10 and 17 years old with multiple sclerosis.

The gene calls are TRBV10-1 and TRBJ2-5; D gene ambiguous. The CDR3 runs to 14 residues. V gave up 4 bases and J gave up 3 bases, with 12 bases separating them. Germline V gives CDR1 WNHNN, CDR2 SYGVQD (reference sequence). The CDR3 here is CASSADGPKETQYF. CDR3 DNA sequence: TGCGCCAGCAGTGCGGACGGACCTAAAGAGACCCAGTACTTC.

This clonotype was observed a single time. This chain uses TRBV11-2 with TRBJ2-1, with 8 bases matching TRBD2. The trim removed 5 bases at V and 10 bases at J, leaving 7 bases unmatched. The CDR3 length is 13 residues. Germline assignment: CDR1 SGHAT and CDR2 FQNNGV. The CDR3 loop reads CASSVRTSQEQFF. The CDR3 DNA reads TGTGCCAGCAGCGTGCGGACTAGCCAGGAGCAGTTCTTC.

The chain recombines TRBV4-3 with TRBJ2-5, with 12 bases aligning to TRBD2. Germline V CDR1 and CDR2: LGHNA, YSLEER. The CDR3 extends over 19 amino acids. J was trimmed by 1 base and V by 4 bases; bases with no gene match: 13. The DNA of the CDR3 is TGCGCCAGCAGCCCAAGTTTCCGACTAGCGGGGGTGATCCAAGAGACCCAGTACTTC. It codes for CASSPSFRLAGVIQETQYF.

This clonotype was recorded a few times. The V gene is TRBV5-1, the J gene TRBJ2-5, with TRBD1 identical over 9 bases. V lost 4 bases and J lost 4; bases outside the gene matches: 8. This CDR3 has 15 amino acids. CDR1 SGHRS and CDR2 YFSETQ come from the germline V gene. The CDR3 DNA reads TGCGCCAGCAGCCAACAGGGGGCATCGGGAGAGACCCAGTACTTC. Its protein is CASSQQGASGETQYF.

The chain links TRBV29-1 to TRBJ2-3; no reliable D call. The CDR3 has 13 residues. Germline V lookup: CDR1 SQVTM, CDR2 ANQGSEA. V was clipped by 4 bases and J by 5 bases, with 13 bases between them. The CDR3 bases are TGCAGCGTTGCCCTCCGATCCCGAGATACGCAGTATTTT. Amino acids: CSVALRSRDTQYF.

The V gene is TRBV11-2, the J gene TRBJ2-5, with 7 bases matching TRBD1. The CDR3 is made up of 20 amino acids. Per the germline V gene, CDR1 is SGHAT and CDR2 is FQNNGV. V shed 1 base and J 0 bases; nucleotides not matched to a gene: 17. CDR3 protein: CASSLGKPEGTGANQETQYF. CDR3 sequence (DNA): TGTGCCAGCAGCTTAGGAAAGCCCGAGGGAACAGGGGCGAACCAAGAGACCCAGTACTTC.

The rearrangement links TRBV5-1 to TRBJ2-1; 14 bases agree with TRBD2. Trimming removed 3 bases from V and 15 bases from J; junction bases left unmatched: 11. Per germline, CDR1 SGHRS and CDR2 YFSETQ. The CDR3 spans 15 residues. The DNA for the CDR3 is TGCGCCAGCAGCTCGGGACTAGCGGGAGTGGAGGGAGCGTTCTTC. The encoded protein is CASSSGLAGVEGAFF.

The V call is TRBV12-5, the J call TRBJ2-1; 8 positions match TRBD2. CDR1 is LGHNT, CDR2 FRNRAP, per germline. Trimming removed 5 bases from V and 12 bases from J; junction bases left unmatched: 12. The CDR3 length is 14 residues. The CDR3 DNA is TGTGCTAGTGGTGTAGCGGGATACCCCGATGGGCAGTTCTTC. As protein: CASGVAGYPDGQFF.

There are a few counts of this clonotype. The rearrangement uses TRBV6-1 and TRBJ2-2; 10 bases map to TRBD2. Germline values: CDR1 MNHNS, CDR2 SASEGT. Trimming took 6 bases from V and 5 from J; bases not matched to a gene: 9. The CDR3 has 16 amino acids. DNA of the CDR3: TGTGCCAGCAGGATAGCGGGAGGCGTGGGGACCGGGGAGCTGTTTTTT. Encoded protein: CASRIAGGVGTGELFF.

The V call is TRBV15, the J call TRBJ2-3; D gene ambiguous. Per the germline V gene, CDR1 is LNHNV and CDR2 is YYDKDF (reference sequence). Trimming removed 2 bases from V and 4 bases from J, with 4 bases in between. CDR3 length: 12 residues. CDR3 residues: CATSRSSDTQYF. The CDR3 DNA follows: TGTGCCACCAGCAGAAGCTCAGATACGCAGTATTTT.

The rearrangement links TRBV3-1 to TRBJ2-1; possible D gene TRBD1, 6 bases. The CDR3 is made up of 12 amino acids. V was clipped by 5 bases and J by 15 bases, with 17 bases between them. The germline gives CDR1 LGHDT, CDR2 YNNKEL (reference sequence). The CDR3 reads CASSFGQSRRFF. The CDR3, as DNA: TGTGCCAGCAGCTTCGGACAGTCGAGACGGTTCTTC.

The chain joins TRBV29-1 to TRBJ1-2; D not resolved. Germline lookup yields CDR1 SQVTM and CDR2 ANQGSEA. CDR3 length: 11 residues. V was trimmed by 7 bases and J by 7 bases, leaving 13 bases between them. CDR3: CSAGMKGGYTF. The CDR3 nucleotides are TGCAGCGCCGGGATGAAGGGTGGCTACACCTTC.

This clonotype showed up just a few times. The chain couples TRBV7-6 to TRBJ1-1, with D perhaps matching TRBD1 (6 bases). V lost 1 base to trimming and J lost 1 base, with 13 bases between them. This CDR3 comprises 16 residues. Germline values: CDR1 SGHVS, CDR2 FNYEAQ. The CDR3 DNA reads TGTGCCAGCAGCTTAGGGTGGGGGCTGGGGAACACTGAAGCTTTCTTT. This translates into CASSLGWGLGNTEAFF.

The rearrangement links TRBV29-1 to TRBJ1-5, with 8 nucleotides matching TRBD1. Germline V gene sequence: CDR1 SQVTM, CDR2 ANQGSEA. V lost 6 bases, J lost 4 bases, and 8 bases stayed unmatched. The CDR3 extends over 14 amino acids. In nucleotides, the CDR3 is TGCAGCGTGATCGGACAGGGTGCAAATCAGCCCCAGCATTTT. It codes for CSVIGQGANQPQHF.

The V call is TRBV29-1, the J call TRBJ1-2, with D maybe TRBD1 (5 bases). The length of the CDR3 is 18 residues. Germline-derived CDR1 and CDR2 are SQVTM and ANQGSEA. Deletions cut 5 bases from V and 4 bases from J, with 29 bases between. The CDR3 loop is CSVRSEGSGVLGSYGYTF. For the CDR3, the DNA is TGCAGCGTTCGTAGCGAGGGGTCCGGTGTGTTGGGTAGCTATGGCTACACCTTC.

The chain couples TRBV12-3 or TRBV12-4 to TRBJ2-7, with D possibly being TRBD1 (6 bases). The V and J ends lost 6 bases and 0 bases respectively, with 15 bases between them. This CDR3 has 15 amino acids. DNA for the CDR3: TGTGCCAGCAGCCCAGAGACAGGTAGCTCCTACGAGCAGTACTTC. It is translated as CASSPETGSSYEQYF.

This clonotype was counted a single time. The J gene is TRBJ2-1, the V gene TRBV5-1, with 9 bases matching TRBD1. J was trimmed by 3 bases and V by 5 bases; bases with no gene match: 3. This CDR3 region has 14 residues. Germline CDR1 and CDR2: SGHRS and YFSETQ. The CDR3 region has the DNA TGCGCCAGCAGACAGGGGGCGGGCTACAATGAGCAGTTCTTC. Translated: CASRQGAGYNEQFF.

V usage is TRBV7-2 and J usage is TRBJ2-3, with D perhaps TRBD2 (6 bases). This CDR3 region has 15 residues. Between the trimmed V and J ends, which lost 5 bases and 1 base, there was a span of 13 bases. The germline gives CDR1 SGHTA, CDR2 FQGNSA. CDR3 sequence (DNA): TGTGCCAGCAGCATCGGGGCTAGCGGCACAGATACGCAGTATTTT. As protein: CASSIGASGTDTQYF.

The V and J genes are TRBV20-1 and TRBJ2-5; maybe TRBD2 (6 bases). Trimming took off 6 bases at V and 4 bases at J, with 21 bases between the two ends. There are 15 residues in the CDR3. Germline loops: CDR1 DFQATT, CDR2 SNEGSKA (reference sequence). The CDR3 DNA follows: TGCAGTGCCCTCCTGTCGTCGGGAGTCGTAGAGACCCAGTACTTC. It specifies CSALLSSGVVETQYF.

This clonotype was seen more than once but under ten times. The chain combines TRBV9 with TRBJ2-1; tentative D call: TRBD2 (5 bases). Deletions cut 3 bases from V and 5 bases from J, with 12 bases between. The CDR3 is 14 residues long. Germline-derived CDR1 and CDR2 are SGDLS and YYNGEE. CDR3 in DNA: TGTGCCAGCAGCGCCCAGCGGCTCCACAATGAGCAGTTCTTC. As protein: CASSAQRLHNEQFF.

V and J are TRBV4-1 and TRBJ1-5; no clear D. The CDR3 runs 15 residues. With 0 bases removed from V and 6 bases from J, the gap between germline ends came to 12 bases. Germline CDR1 MGHRA, CDR2 YSYEKL. The CDR3, as DNA: TGCGCCAGCAGCCAAGATAGGGTTCTGAGTCAGCCCCAGCATTTT. It translates to CASSQDRVLSQPQHF.

The chain recombines TRBV7-8 with TRBJ1-2; D is perhaps TRBD1 (5 bases). The CDR3 covers 14 residues. Germline V lookup: CDR1 SGHVS, CDR2 FQNEAQ. The V and J ends lost 2 bases and 4 bases respectively, with 11 bases between them. Here the CDR3 reads CASSLRDSAYGYTF. In DNA, the CDR3 is TGTGCCAGCAGCTTACGCGACAGCGCCTATGGCTACACCTTC.

In its sample, this clonotype was seen a few times. The rearrangement uses TRBV20-1 and TRBJ1-5; D may be TRBD1 (6 bases). The CDR3 sequence is 12 residues long. Trimming left V 4 bases short and J 7 bases short, with 11 bases between. The germline V gene encodes CDR1 DFQATT and CDR2 SNEGSKA (reference sequence). CDR3 in DNA: TGCAGTGCTACAAAACAGGGCCAGCCCCAGCATTTT. It is translated as CSATKQGQPQHF.

J is TRBJ2-3 and V is TRBV5-1; the match to TRBD2 covers 15 bases. This CDR3 has 19 amino acids. With V trimmed by 4 bases and J by 1 base, 10 bases remained unmatched. Germline assignment: CDR1 SGHRS and CDR2 YFSETQ. The chain's CDR3 is CASSPGTSGGLPGTDTQYF. The CDR3 region has the DNA TGCGCCAGCAGCCCCGGGACTAGCGGGGGGCTCCCCGGCACAGATACGCAGTATTTT.

This clonotype was observed a few times. The chain couples TRBV27 to TRBJ2-5, with D unresolved. This CDR3 contains 13 residues. The germline gives CDR1 MNHEY, CDR2 SMNVEV (reference sequence). Trimming took 3 bases from V and 0 from J, leaving 5 bases between them. CDR3 residues: CASSFTDQETQYF. CDR3 DNA: TGTGCCAGCAGTTTCACGGACCAAGAGACCCAGTACTTC.

Only one count was recorded for this clonotype. The V call is TRBV12-3 or TRBV12-4, the J call TRBJ2-1; 8 nucleotides agree with TRBD2. Trimming took 6 bases from V and 11 from J; bases not matched to a gene: 3. The CDR3 consists of 11 residues. Here the CDR3 DNA reads TGTGCCAGCAGCGCGGGGGGACAGCAGTTCTTC. Its protein product is CASSAGGQQFF.

In nucleotides, the CDR3 is TGTGCCAGCTCACCACCGTCAGTCGGGTCCCACGAGCAGTACTTC. Protein product: CASSPPSVGSHEQYF. The chain joins TRBV18 to TRBJ2-7; D is ambiguous. V was cut by 0 bases and J by 5 bases, with 14 bases left in between. There are 15 residues in the CDR3. Germline CDR1 and CDR2: KGHSH and LQKENI.

J is TRBJ2-3 and V is TRBV20-1; TRBD2 aligns across 12 bases. Germline lookup yields CDR1 DFQATT and CDR2 SNEGSKA (reference sequence). The CDR3 has 15 residues. Losses at the gene ends were 2 bases for V and 4 bases for J; bases not matched to a gene: 4. The CDR3 loop is CSARKTSGRADTQYF. The CDR3 coding sequence is TGCAGTGCTAGAAAGACTAGCGGGAGAGCAGATACGCAGTATTTT.

The rearrangement uses TRBV6-6 and TRBJ1-2; 9 positions match TRBD1. The germline CDR1 and CDR2 sequences are MNHNY and SVGAGI (reference sequence). V lost 2 bases, J lost 8 bases, and 9 bases stayed unmatched. The CDR3 runs 15 residues. The CDR3 loop is CASSYTRDRVSGYTF. For the CDR3, the DNA is TGTGCCAGCAGTTACACCCGGGACAGGGTATCGGGCTACACCTTC.

The table lists this clonotype with a few counts. The gene calls are TRBV2 and TRBJ2-3, with 13 bases identical to TRBD2. The V and J ends lost 6 bases and 0 bases, in that order; junction bases with no gene match: 3. The germline gives CDR1 SNHLY, CDR2 FYNNEI. CDR3 length: 16 residues. The CDR3 loop reads CASRRLAGGSTDTQYF. CDR3 in DNA: TGTGCCAGCAGAAGACTAGCGGGAGGAAGCACAGATACGCAGTATTTT.